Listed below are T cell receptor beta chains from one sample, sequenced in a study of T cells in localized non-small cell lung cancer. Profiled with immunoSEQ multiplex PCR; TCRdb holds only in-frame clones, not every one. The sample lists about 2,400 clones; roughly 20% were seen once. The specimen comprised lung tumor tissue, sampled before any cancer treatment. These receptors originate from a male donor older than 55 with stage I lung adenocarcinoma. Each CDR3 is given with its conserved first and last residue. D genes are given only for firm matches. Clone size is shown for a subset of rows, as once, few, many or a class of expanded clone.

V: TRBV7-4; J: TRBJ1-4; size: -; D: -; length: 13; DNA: TGTGCCAGCAGCTTACGAGGGGGAGAAAAACTGTTTTTT; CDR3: CASSLRGGEKLFF
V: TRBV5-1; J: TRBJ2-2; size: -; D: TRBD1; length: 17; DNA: TGCGCCAGCAGCTGGACGACAGGGGGCAGGAACACCGGGGAGCTGTTTTTT; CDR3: CASSWTTGGRNTGELFF
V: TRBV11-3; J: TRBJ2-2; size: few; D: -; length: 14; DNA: TGTGCCAGCAGCTACCAGGGGAACACCGGGGAGCTGTTTTTT; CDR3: CASSYQGNTGELFF
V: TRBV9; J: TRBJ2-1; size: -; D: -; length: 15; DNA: TGTGCCAGCAGCGAGGACAGAAGCTCCTACAATGAGCAGTTCTTC; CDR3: CASSEDRSSYNEQFF
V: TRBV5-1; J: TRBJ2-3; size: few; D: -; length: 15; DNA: TGCGCCAGCAGCCCTACGGGGGCGGGGACCTATACGCAGTATTTT; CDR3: CASSPTGAGTYTQYF
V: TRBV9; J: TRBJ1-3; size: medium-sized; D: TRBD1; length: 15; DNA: TGTGCCAGCACGATTGACAGGGGGCGTGGAAACACCATATATTTT; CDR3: CASTIDRGRGNTIYF
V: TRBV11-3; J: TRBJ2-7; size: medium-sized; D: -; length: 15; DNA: TGTGCCAGAAGCTTACGCGGTAACAGTTCCTACGAGCAGTACTTC; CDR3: CARSLRGNSSYEQYF
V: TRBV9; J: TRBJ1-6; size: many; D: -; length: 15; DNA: TGTGCCAGCAGCTTAGCGTGGGACCTTAATTCACCCCTCCACTTT; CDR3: CASSLAWDLNSPLHF
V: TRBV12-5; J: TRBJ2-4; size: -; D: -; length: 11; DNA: TGTGCCAGCGGAGGGGTCGACATTCAGTACTTC; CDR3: CASGGVDIQYF
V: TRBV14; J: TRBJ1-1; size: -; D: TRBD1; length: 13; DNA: TGTGCCAGCAGCTCAGGGGGGCTGTCTGAAGCTTTCTTT; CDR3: CASSSGGLSEAFF
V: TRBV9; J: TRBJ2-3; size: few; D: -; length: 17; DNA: TGTGCCAGCAGTCGTAGTGTATCACAAACTCGCACAGATACGCAGTATTTT; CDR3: CASSRSVSQTRTDTQYF
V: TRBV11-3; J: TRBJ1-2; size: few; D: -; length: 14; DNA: TGTGCCAGCAGCTTTCCAGGGGTTAACTATGGCTACACCTTC; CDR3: CASSFPGVNYGYTF
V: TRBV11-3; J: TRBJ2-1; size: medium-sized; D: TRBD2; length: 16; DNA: TGTGCCAGCAGCTTATATGGGACTAGCGGTTACAATGAGCAGTTCTTC; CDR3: CASSLYGTSGYNEQFF
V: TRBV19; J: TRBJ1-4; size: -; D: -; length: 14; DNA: TGTGCCAGTAGTAAAGGAAGGGATGGGGAAAAACTGTTTTTT; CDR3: CASSKGRDGEKLFF
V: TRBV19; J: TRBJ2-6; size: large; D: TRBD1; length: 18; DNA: TGTGCCAGTAGTAACCGGGACAGGGCGAGCTCTGGGGCCAACGTCCTGACTTTC; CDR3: CASSNRDRASSGANVLTF